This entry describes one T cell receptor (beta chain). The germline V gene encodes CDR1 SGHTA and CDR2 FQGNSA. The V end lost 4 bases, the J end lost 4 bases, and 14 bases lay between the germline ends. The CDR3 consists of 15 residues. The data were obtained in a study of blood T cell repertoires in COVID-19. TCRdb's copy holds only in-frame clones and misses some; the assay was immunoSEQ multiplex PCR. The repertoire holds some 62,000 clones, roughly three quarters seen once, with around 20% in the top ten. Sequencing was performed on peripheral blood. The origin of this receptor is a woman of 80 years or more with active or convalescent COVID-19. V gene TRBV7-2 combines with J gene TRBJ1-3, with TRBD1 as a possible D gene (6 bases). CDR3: CASSSQGSGGNTIYF. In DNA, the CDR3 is TGTGCCAGCAGCTCACAGGGAAGTGGAGGAAACACCATATATTTT.